A single sample gave rise to the 22 T cell receptor beta chains below, sequenced in a study of OX40 agonist ivuxolimab in advanced cancers. Repertoires were generated with immunoSEQ multiplex PCR, while TCRdb's copy carries only in-frame clones and drops some. Here the sample spans 65,000 to 80,000 clones, about 88% being singletons. The sequences come from CD4+ or CD8+ T cells sorted from blood, collected in a trial of the OX40 agonist ivuxolimab. All receptors derive from an adult with an advanced solid tumor such as melanoma, head and neck, liver or kidney cancer.

This chain links TRBV6-5 with TRBJ2-3; D might be TRBD1 (5 bases). The CDR3 contains 12 residues. Per germline, CDR1 MNHEY and CDR2 SVGAGI. The V and J ends lost 5 bases and 7 bases respectively, with 10 bases between them. The CDR3 nucleotides are TGTGCCAGCAGTACCATGGGGCATACGCAGTATTTT. Protein sequence: CASSTMGHTQYF.

The V and J genes are TRBV27 and TRBJ1-4; D not resolved. Trimming removed 6 bases at V and 7 bases at J, with 15 bases between. Germline V gives CDR1 MNHEY, CDR2 SMNVEV (reference sequence). This CDR3 contains 14 residues. As DNA, the CDR3 is TGTGCCAGCAGGTCCTTTTCGGCGGGTGAAAAACTGTTTTTT. Encoded protein: CASRSFSAGEKLFF.

The V call is TRBV5-1, the J call TRBJ1-1; 7 positions agree with TRBD1. There are 15 residues in the CDR3. Germline values: CDR1 SGHRS, CDR2 YFSETQ. V was pared by 0 bases and J by 0 bases, with 2 bases of the junction left unmatched. In nucleotides, the CDR3 is TGCGCCAGCAGCTTGGACAGGGGCCTGAACACTGAAGCTTTCTTT. Translated, it gives CASSLDRGLNTEAFF.

The V and J genes are TRBV27 and TRBJ2-5; the D gene is possibly TRBD2 (6 bases). Trimming shortened V by 5 bases and J by 6 bases, and 22 bases separated the two germline ends. From germline, CDR1 is MNHEY and CDR2 SMNVEV (reference sequence). The CDR3 is 16 amino acids. CDR3 in DNA: TGTGCCAGCAGTCCCGGGTCAGGCGGGAAGGGTAAGACCCAGTACTTC. Its protein product is CASSPGSGGKGKTQYF.

The chain combines TRBV5-1 with TRBJ2-1, with D perhaps matching TRBD2 (5 bases). Germline values: CDR1 SGHRS, CDR2 YFSETQ. The CDR3 runs to 16 residues. The V end lost 4 bases, the J end lost 0 bases, and 14 bases lay between the germline ends. The CDR3 DNA reads TGCGCCAGCAGCGGCAGCGGCCGGAGCTCCTACAATGAGCAGTTCTTC. This encodes CASSGSGRSSYNEQFF. Full variable domain (missing parts from reference TRBV5-1 and TRBJ2-1): KAGVTQTPRYLIKTRGQQVTLSCSPISGHRSVSWYQQTPGQGLQFLFEYFSETQRNKGNFPGRFSGRQFSNSRSEMNVSTLELGDSALYLCASSGSGRSSYNEQFFGPGTRLTVL.

The chain couples TRBV30 to TRBJ2-3, with 9 bases lining up with TRBD2. Germline values: CDR1 GTSNPN, CDR2 SVGIG (reference sequence). V was clipped by 8 bases and J by 5 bases; unmatched bases: 14. This CDR3 has 15 residues. Written as DNA, the CDR3 is TGTGCCGGGGGTTGGGGTAGCGGGAGCGGAGATACGCAGTATTTT. It translates to CAGGWGSGSGDTQYF.

The chain carries TRBV5-1 and TRBJ1-3; 9 positions match TRBD1. The V segment lost 3 bases and the J segment 4 bases; nucleotides outside the gene matches: 14. The CDR3 is 18 residues long. From germline, CDR1 is SGHRS and CDR2 YFSETQ. The CDR3 sequence is CASSWGPGTGTEGNTIYF. CDR3 nucleotides: TGCGCCAGCAGCTGGGGCCCCGGGACAGGGACGGAAGGAAACACCATATATTTT.

This clone was seen only a few times. The J gene is TRBJ1-1, the V gene TRBV5-1, with D uncertain. Germline V CDR1 and CDR2: SGHRS, YFSETQ. CDR3 size: 14 residues. Trimming cost V 0 bases and J 2 bases, with 8 bases left between them. Written as DNA, the CDR3 is TGCGCCAGCAGCTTGGGTGCGGTTAACACTGAAGCTTTCTTT. Its protein product is CASSLGAVNTEAFF.

The J gene is TRBJ1-2, the V gene TRBV12-5; no clear D gene. CDR3 length: 15 residues. Trimming removed 6 bases from V and 3 bases from J, with 17 bases in between. Germline CDR1 and CDR2: LGHNT and FRNRAP. For the CDR3, the DNA is TGTGCTAGTGGACACAATAGTTCGCCATACTATGGCTACACCTTC. Protein: CASGHNSSPYYGYTF.

In this sample, this clone turned up a few times. The chain uses TRBV5-8 and TRBJ2-7; D possibly corresponds to TRBD1 (5 bases). Germline loops: CDR1 SGHTS, CDR2 YDEGEE. The V end was cut by 0 bases, the J end by 4 bases, with 14 bases between. CDR3 length: 15 residues. The CDR3 DNA is TGTGCCAGCAGCTTGGGGGGCGATCATTTATACGAGCAGTACTTC. Encoded protein: CASSLGGDHLYEQYF.

The chain joins TRBV6-5 to TRBJ1-1, with TRBD1 identical over 8 bases. Germline CDR1 is MNHEY and CDR2 is SVGAGI. The CDR3 is 13 residues long. The trim removed 2 bases at V and 11 bases at J, leaving 7 bases unmatched. This chain's CDR3 is CASSYRTGTSAFF. The CDR3, as DNA: TGTGCCAGCAGTTACAGGACAGGGACATCGGCTTTCTTT.

The CDR3 here is CASGLGQNQGGYTF. In nucleotides, the CDR3 is TGTGCTAGTGGTTTAGGGCAAAACCAAGGTGGCTACACCTTC. The V call is TRBV12-5, the J call TRBJ1-2, with no clear D. Germline V gives CDR1 LGHNT, CDR2 FRNRAP. Trimming cost V 3 bases and J 7 bases, with 15 bases left between them. The CDR3 has 14 amino acids. The variable domain in full, completed from reference TRBV12-5 and TRBJ1-2, reads DARVTQTPRHKVTEMGQEVTMRCQPILGHNTVFWYRQTMMQGLELLAYFRNRAPLDDSGMPKDRFSAEMPDATLATLKIQPSEPRDSAVYFCASGLGQNQGGYTFGSGTRLTVV.

This clone was detected only a few times. This rearrangement joins TRBV28 to TRBJ2-1, with 9 positions matching TRBD1. Germline V gene lookup returns CDR1 MDHEN and CDR2 SYDVKM. V trimming: 3 bases; J trimming: 7 bases; junction bases outside the gene matches: 10. This CDR3 contains 16 residues. The CDR3 DNA follows: TGTGCCAGCAGTTTCCCTAGGGCCGGGACAGGGAATGAGCAGTTCTTC. Its translation is CASSFPRAGTGNEQFF.

V usage is TRBV6-7 and J usage is TRBJ2-1; D is unresolved. TRBV6-7 is marked as an open reading frame, function uncertain. The germline V and J ends were trimmed by 0 bases and 6 bases, with 12 bases remaining between them. CDR3 length: 15 amino acids. The DNA of the CDR3 is TGTGCCAGCAGTTACTCGGGAACGCGAGGCAATGAGCAGTTCTTC. Protein product: CASSYSGTRGNEQFF.

V usage is TRBV5-1 and J usage is TRBJ2-2; D is perhaps TRBD2 (7 bases). CDR1 is SGHRS, CDR2 YFSETQ, per germline. The CDR3 is made up of 16 amino acids. The V end lost 4 bases, the J end lost 1 base, and 14 bases lay between the germline ends. The CDR3: CASSAAGAGNTGELFF. DNA for the CDR3: TGCGCCAGCAGCGCCGCGGGGGCTGGGAACACCGGGGAGCTGTTTTTT.

The rearrangement links TRBV15 to TRBJ2-1, with 7 bases matching TRBD1. Germline values: CDR1 LNHNV, CDR2 YYDKDF (reference sequence). The CDR3 is 15 amino acids. V lost 3 bases, J lost 0 bases, and 2 bases stayed unmatched. The CDR3 reads CATSSRTGSYNEQFF. The CDR3 region has the DNA TGTGCCACCAGCAGCCGGACAGGCTCCTACAATGAGCAGTTCTTC.

In DNA form, the CDR3 reads TGTGCCAGCAGCTTGGGATCGGCAGGGGCCAACGTCCTGACTTTC. Translated: CASSLGSAGANVLTF. The chain carries TRBV5-8 and TRBJ2-6; D gene ambiguous. Between the trimmed V and J ends, which lost 0 bases and 4 bases, there was a span of 8 bases. CDR3 length: 15 residues. Germline CDR1 SGHTS, CDR2 YDEGEE.

This clone appeared a single time. The chain employs TRBV5-1 and TRBJ2-7; possible D gene TRBD1, 5 bases. V dropped 0 bases and J dropped 3 bases, with 10 bases sitting between them. The CDR3 sequence is 14 residues long. The V gene's germline CDR1 is SGHRS and CDR2 YFSETQ. CDR3 residues: CASSLGQRNYEQYF. DNA of the CDR3: TGCGCCAGCAGCTTGGGACAGCGAAACTACGAGCAGTACTTC.

The chain joins TRBV2 to TRBJ2-7; the D is unclear. Germline V gene lookup returns CDR1 SNHLY and CDR2 FYNNEI. The V gene lost 4 bases and the J gene lost 2 bases, with 6 bases spanning the gap. The CDR3 covers 12 residues. The CDR3 loop is CASSASAYEQYF. CDR3 DNA sequence: TGTGCCAGCAGTGCTTCCGCCTACGAGCAGTACTTC.

The chain has TRBV19 and TRBJ2-3, with unresolved D. Germline V gene lookup returns CDR1 LNHDA and CDR2 SQIVND (reference sequence). Trimming stripped 4 bases from V and 0 bases from J, with 11 bases between. The CDR3 sequence is 15 residues long. For the CDR3, the DNA is TGTGCCAGTAGTAGAAGGGCACCTAGCACAGATACGCAGTATTTT. It yields the protein CASSRRAPSTDTQYF.

The chain couples TRBV10-2 to TRBJ1-1; 8 bases match TRBD1. V dropped 7 bases and J dropped 7; count of bases not matched to a gene: 8. The CDR3 has 13 residues. Germline lookup yields CDR1 WSHSY and CDR2 SAAADI. The CDR3 DNA reads as TGCGCCAGCATGGACAGGGTGGGGGGTGAAGCTTTCTTT. This encodes CASMDRVGGEAFF.

The V call is TRBV6-5, the J call TRBJ1-5; 9 bases are shared with TRBD1. The V gene end was trimmed by 6 bases and the J gene end by 4 bases; junction bases not matched to a gene: 4. Germline CDR1 is MNHEY and CDR2 is SVGAGI. This CDR3 spans 14 amino acids. The CDR3 protein is CASRPTGGNQPQHF. DNA for the CDR3: TGTGCCAGCAGACCGACAGGGGGGAATCAGCCCCAGCATTTT.